The present T cell receptor (beta chain) was sequenced within a study of blood T cell repertoires in COVID-19. It was during active infection that Seattle patients were enrolled and then longitudinally followed. Per the study methods: Amplification from reference gene primers served as the basis for estimated nucleated cell counts. Repertoires were generated with immunoSEQ multiplex PCR, while TCRdb's copy carries only in-frame clones and drops some. That table is the source of V, J and clone size, and D and trimming were worked out from the DNA. The sample holds 450,000 or so clones; about 90% are singletons and the top ten take less than 0.95%. V gave up 3 bases and J gave up 5 bases; unmatched junction bases: 0. The CDR3 has 14 amino acids. CDR1 is MRHNA and CDR2 is SNTAGT in the germline V gene.

This clonotype originated in a man between 18 and 29 years old with COVID-19, enrolled during active disease. This chain uses TRBV6-4 with TRBJ1-6, with 8 bases lining up with TRBD1. Sequences were obtained from peripheral blood. CDR3 nucleotides: TGTGCCAGCAGTGAGACAGGGGATAATTCACCCCTCCACTTT. It translates to CASSETGDNSPLHF.